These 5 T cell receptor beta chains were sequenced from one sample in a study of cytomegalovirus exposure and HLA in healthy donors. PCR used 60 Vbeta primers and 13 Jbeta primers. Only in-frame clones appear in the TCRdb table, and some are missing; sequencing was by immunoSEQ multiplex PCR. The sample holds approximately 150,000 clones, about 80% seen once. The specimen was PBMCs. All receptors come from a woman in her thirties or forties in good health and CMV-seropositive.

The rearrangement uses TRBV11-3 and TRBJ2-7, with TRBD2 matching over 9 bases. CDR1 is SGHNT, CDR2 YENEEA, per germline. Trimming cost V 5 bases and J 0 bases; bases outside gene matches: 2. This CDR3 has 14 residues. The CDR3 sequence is CASSPSGASYEQYF. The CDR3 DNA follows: TGTGCCAGCAGCCCTAGCGGGGCCTCCTACGAGCAGTACTTC.

Written as DNA, the CDR3 is TGTGCCAGCAGCGTCCGGGCCCTGGACAAGGGAAACACCATATATTTT. This gives the protein CASSVRALDKGNTIYF. The rearrangement links TRBV9 to TRBJ1-3; D might be TRBD1 (5 bases). This CDR3 has 16 amino acids. V gave up 2 bases and J gave up 4 bases, with 16 bases separating them. Germline CDR1 is SGDLS and CDR2 is YYNGEE.

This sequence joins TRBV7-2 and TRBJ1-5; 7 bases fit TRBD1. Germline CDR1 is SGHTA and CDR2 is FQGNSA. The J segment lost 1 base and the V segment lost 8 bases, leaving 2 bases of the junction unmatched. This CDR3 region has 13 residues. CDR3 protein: CASQGESNQPQHF. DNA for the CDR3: TGTGCCAGCCAGGGGGAGAGCAATCAGCCCCAGCATTTT.

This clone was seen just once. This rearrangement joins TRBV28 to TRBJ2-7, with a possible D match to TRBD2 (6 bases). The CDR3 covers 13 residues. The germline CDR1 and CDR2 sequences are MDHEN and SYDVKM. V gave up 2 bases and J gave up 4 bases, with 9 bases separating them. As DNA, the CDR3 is TGTGCCAGCAGTTTAGGAGGGGATTACGAGCAGTACTTC. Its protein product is CASSLGGDYEQYF.

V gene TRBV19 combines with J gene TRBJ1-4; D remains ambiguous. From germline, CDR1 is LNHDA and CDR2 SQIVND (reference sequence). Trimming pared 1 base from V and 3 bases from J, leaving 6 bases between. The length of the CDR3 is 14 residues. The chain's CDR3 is CASSIGRANEKLFF. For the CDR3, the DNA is TGTGCCAGTAGTATAGGACGGGCTAATGAAAAACTGTTTTTT.